Each of the 30 T cell receptor beta chains below was sequenced from the same sample in a study of technical replicates of blood from a few donors. Repertoires were generated with immunoSEQ multiplex PCR, while TCRdb's copy carries only in-frame clones and drops some. The sample includes tens of thousands of clones, 75% to 90% seen only once; the top ten take 0.41%. Specimen: T cells isolated from PBMCs. These receptors all come from a human donor in good health.

The chain employs TRBV10-3 and TRBJ2-5; 8 nucleotides line up with TRBD2. Germline trimming cut 0 bases from V and 5 bases from J; bases unmatched to any gene: 5. CDR3 length: 15 amino acids. Germline values: CDR1 ENHRY, CDR2 SYGVKD. In nucleotides, the CDR3 is TGTGCCATCAGTGAGTCTCGGGGGGGCGAGGAGACCCAGTACTTC. Protein: CAISESRGGEETQYF.

The V gene is TRBV4-2, the J gene TRBJ2-1, with D unresolved. Per germline, CDR1 LGHNA and CDR2 YNFKEQ. Trimming removed 1 base at V and 6 bases at J, with 13 bases between. The length of the CDR3 is 15 residues. DNA for the CDR3: TGTGCCAGCAGCCAAGTTCACCACCCTATCAATGAGCAGTTCTTC. It translates to CASSQVHHPINEQFF.

This clone was counted between two and nine times. This chain uses TRBV18 with TRBJ1-5; D not certain. In germline, CDR1 is KGHSH, CDR2 LQKENI. Trimming removed 6 bases from V and 0 bases from J, with 12 bases in between. The CDR3 spans 15 residues. CDR3 sequence (DNA): TGTGCCAGCTCCTTGACATACCTTAGCAATCAGCCCCAGCATTTT. Its protein is CASSLTYLSNQPQHF.

The rearrangement joins TRBV9 to TRBJ1-1, with 8 nucleotides matching TRBD1. The germline V gene has CDR1 SGDLS and CDR2 YYNGEE. The V segment lost 3 bases and the J segment 5 bases; nucleotides outside the gene matches: 6. There are 14 residues in the CDR3. CDR3 sequence: CASSGGTGLTEAFF. For the CDR3, the DNA is TGTGCCAGCAGCGGGGGGACAGGATTAACTGAAGCTTTCTTT.

The chain carries TRBV7-9 and TRBJ1-1; 9 bases are a match to TRBD1. Germline V gene lookup returns CDR1 SEHNR and CDR2 FQNEAQ (reference sequence). The CDR3 is made up of 15 amino acids. V lost 1 base, J lost 5 bases, and 5 bases stayed unmatched. CDR3 bases: TGTGCCAGCAGCTTAGGGTGGACAGGGGATACTGAAGCTTTCTTT. Amino acid sequence: CASSLGWTGDTEAFF.

J is TRBJ1-3 and V is TRBV28, with D tentatively TRBD1 (5 bases). This CDR3 comprises 15 residues. V was clipped by 4 bases and J by 2 bases, with 12 bases between them. CDR1 and CDR2 from the germline V gene are MDHEN and SYDVKM. CDR3 residues: CASSSPAGTGNTIYF. CDR3 nucleotide sequence: TGTGCCAGCAGTTCCCCCGCAGGGACTGGAAACACCATATATTTT.

V usage is TRBV19 and J usage is TRBJ2-3; maybe TRBD2 (5 bases). V gave up 6 bases and J gave up 6 bases, with 19 bases separating them. CDR1 is LNHDA, CDR2 SQIVND, per germline (reference sequence). The CDR3 has 15 residues. The CDR3 coding sequence is TGTGCCAGTAGCCTATTACTAGACACCAGGGATACGCAGTATTTT. Encoded protein: CASSLLLDTRDTQYF.

This chain connects TRBV6-5 to TRBJ2-7; weak D call: TRBD1 (5 bases). CDR3 length equals 13 residues. The ends were cut back, 3 bases at V and 7 bases at J, with 13 bases in the middle. Germline-derived CDR1 and CDR2 are MNHEY and SVGAGI. The CDR3 DNA reads as TGTGCCAGCAGTTATGTAGCCCCAGGGGAGCAGTACTTC. Translated: CASSYVAPGEQYF.

Only one count was recorded for this clone. The gene calls are TRBV19 and TRBJ2-7, with 8 bases that match TRBD1. Germline assignment: CDR1 LNHDA and CDR2 SQIVND (reference sequence). Trimming at V came to 7 bases and at J to 5 bases, leaving 10 bases not matched to a gene. The CDR3 has 14 amino acids. The CDR3 DNA is TGTGCCAGTACCGAAGGACAGGGTTTTCACGAGCAGTACTTC. Translation: CASTEGQGFHEQYF.

The rearrangement links TRBV9 to TRBJ2-7; 11 nucleotides line up with TRBD1. The CDR3 is 15 amino acids. CDR1 and CDR2 from the germline V gene are SGDLS and YYNGEE. The trim removed 2 bases at V and 3 bases at J, leaving 4 bases unmatched. CDR3: CASSVRDRGYYEQYF. Here the CDR3 DNA reads TGTGCCAGCAGCGTCCGGGACAGGGGGTACTACGAGCAGTACTTC.

This clone was counted a single time. The CDR3 is CATTGAYNEQFF. In DNA form, the CDR3 reads TGTGCCACAACGGGGGCCTACAATGAGCAGTTCTTC. The V and J genes are TRBV27 and TRBJ2-1; a weak D match, TRBD2 (6 bases). The CDR3 is 12 residues long. In germline, CDR1 is MNHEY, CDR2 SMNVEV (reference sequence). V was pared by 10 bases and J by 2 bases, with 9 bases between.

The rearrangement uses TRBV18 and TRBJ2-6, with 14 nucleotides matching TRBD2. The V segment lost 5 bases and the J segment 2 bases; nucleotides outside the gene matches: 5. The CDR3 runs 18 residues. Per the germline V gene, CDR1 is KGHSH and CDR2 is LQKENI. CDR3 DNA: TGTGCCAGCTCAAAGACTAGCGGGAGGGCCGCTGGGGCCAACGTCCTGACTTTC. Amino acids: CASSKTSGRAAGANVLTF.

Remarks on this clone: The junction and the germline gene differ at one end; a read error may be behind it. The chain combines TRBV11-2 with TRBJ2-7; D not resolved. Per germline, CDR1 SGHAT and CDR2 FQNNGV. The CDR3 covers 14 residues. This chain's CDR3 is CASSFSHTRDERYF. CDR3 bases: TGTGCCAGCAGCTTCTCCCATACTCGCGACGAGCGGTACTTC. Looking up the rest from reference TRBV11-2 and TRBJ2-7 gives the full variable domain: EAGVAQSPRYKIIEKRQSVAFWCNPISGHATLYWYQQILGQGPKLLIQFQNNGVVDDSQLPKDRFSAERLKGVDSTLKIQPAKLEDSAVYLCASSFSHTRDERYFGPGTRLTVT.

The chain employs TRBV9 and TRBJ2-7, with D perhaps TRBD2 (6 bases). This CDR3 is built from 16 residues. Deletions cut 0 bases from V and 0 bases from J, with 13 bases between. The germline CDR1 and CDR2 sequences are SGDLS and YYNGEE. In DNA, the CDR3 is TGTGCCAGCAGCGTAGGTTATCGGGAGAGCTCCTACGAGCAGTACTTC. This encodes CASSVGYRESSYEQYF.

V and J are TRBV27 and TRBJ1-3; TRBD1 might be the D (5 bases). Germline values: CDR1 MNHEY, CDR2 SMNVEV (reference sequence). V gave up 3 bases and J gave up 0 bases, with 9 bases separating them. This CDR3 is 15 amino acids long. CDR3 sequence reads: CASSFGGSSGNTIYF. The CDR3 coding sequence is TGTGCCAGCAGTTTCGGGGGAAGCTCTGGAAACACCATATATTTT.

The chain uses TRBV7-2 and TRBJ1-1, with 7 bases matching TRBD1. Trimming removed 4 bases from V and 3 bases from J; junction bases left unmatched: 2. Germline CDR1 SGHTA, CDR2 FQGNSA. The CDR3 is 13 amino acids. The CDR3 spells CASSSQGDTEAFF. CDR3 DNA sequence: TGTGCCAGCAGCTCCCAGGGGGACACTGAAGCTTTCTTT.

This clone occurred once. The V call is TRBV12-5, the J call TRBJ2-3; D unresolved. The V gene lost 1 base and the J gene lost 4 bases, with 12 bases spanning the gap. The germline V gene encodes CDR1 LGHNT and CDR2 FRNRAP. This CDR3 region has 15 residues. The CDR3 loop reads CASGLDWLGSDTQYF. CDR3 bases: TGTGCTAGTGGTTTGGACTGGCTAGGCTCAGATACGCAGTATTTT.

The rearrangement joins TRBV27 to TRBJ2-3, with TRBD2 matching 11 bases. From germline, CDR1 is MNHEY and CDR2 SMNVEV (reference sequence). The length of the CDR3 is 14 residues. V lost 8 bases to trimming and J lost 2 bases; unmatched junction nucleotides: 3. In DNA form, the CDR3 reads TGTGCCAGCTCGGGACTAGCGGTCACAGATACGCAGTATTTT. It codes for CASSGLAVTDTQYF.

This chain links TRBV7-2 with TRBJ1-5; the D gene is possibly TRBD1 (5 bases). Deletions cut 5 bases from V and 1 base from J, with 12 bases between. The length of the CDR3 is 15 residues. The germline V gene has CDR1 SGHTA and CDR2 FQGNSA. As DNA, the CDR3 is TGTGCCAGCAGCCGTGAACAGGCGAGCAATCAGCCCCAGCATTTT. Translated: CASSREQASNQPQHF.

V usage is TRBV2 and J usage is TRBJ2-7; TRBD1 matches 7 bases. Germline V CDR1 and CDR2: SNHLY, FYNNEI. V lost 7 bases to trimming and J lost 2 bases; unmatched junction nucleotides: 2. The CDR3 is made up of 12 amino acids. The CDR3 DNA follows: TGTGCCAGCAAACAGGGGACCTACGAGCAGTACTTC. Amino acids: CASKQGTYEQYF.

This clone turned up a few times. This rearrangement joins TRBV5-1 to TRBJ1-1, with D possibly being TRBD1 (6 bases). Germline values: CDR1 SGHRS, CDR2 YFSETQ. Trimming took 4 bases from V and 3 from J, leaving 10 bases between them. The CDR3 sequence is 13 residues long. DNA of the CDR3: TGCGCCAGCAGCCAGACAGGTTACACTGAAGCTTTCTTT. It translates to CASSQTGYTEAFF.

This clone was seen a single time. The rearrangement joins TRBV19 to TRBJ1-4; D not resolved. CDR1 is LNHDA and CDR2 is SQIVND in the germline V gene (reference sequence). The CDR3 spans 15 residues. V was cut by 8 bases and J by 8 bases, with 21 bases left in between. The CDR3 bases are TGTGCCAGTCGCGACCCCGGACTCCCGGGGGAAAAACTGTTTTTT. Translated: CASRDPGLPGEKLFF.

J is TRBJ1-3 and V is TRBV4-1; no clear D gene. In germline, CDR1 is MGHRA, CDR2 YSYEKL. This CDR3 region has 15 residues. V lost 0 bases and J lost 3, with 9 bases in between. The CDR3 reads CASSQDQLLGNTIYF. The CDR3, as DNA: TGCGCCAGCAGCCAAGATCAACTACTTGGAAACACCATATATTTT.

V and J are TRBV12-5 and TRBJ2-7; the D gene is possibly TRBD2 (5 bases). Germline V gives CDR1 LGHNT, CDR2 FRNRAP. V dropped 5 bases and J dropped 0 bases, with 23 bases sitting between them. There are 18 residues in the CDR3. CDR3 sequence (DNA): TGTGCTAGTGGTCGTAGCCCCCCCACTCGGGAAGGCTCCTACGAGCAGTACTTC. The encoded protein is CASGRSPPTREGSYEQYF. The full variable domain, in which reference TRBV12-5 and TRBJ2-7 provide the parts outside the CDR3, is DARVTQTPRHKVTEMGQEVTMRCQPILGHNTVFWYRQTMMQGLELLAYFRNRAPLDDSGMPKDRFSAEMPDATLATLKIQPSEPRDSAVYFCASGRSPPTREGSYEQYFGPGTRLTVT.

Concerning this clone itself: One end of the junction varies from germline; a read error may be responsible. The V and J genes are TRBV5-1 and TRBJ2-7; D is uncertain. CDR1 is SGHRS, CDR2 YFSETQ, per germline. CDR3 length equals 12 residues. The chain's CDR3 is CASRLASYEQYF. The DNA for the CDR3 is TGCGCCAGCAGATTGGCTTCCTACGAGCAGTACTTC.

The chain couples TRBV28 to TRBJ2-7; 7 bases agree with TRBD2. Losses at the gene ends were 3 bases for V and 3 bases for J; bases not matched to a gene: 5. CDR1 and CDR2 (germline): MDHEN, SYDVKM. CDR3 length: 14 residues. In DNA, the CDR3 is TGTGCCAGCAGTTTCCCGGGGGGAATCTACGAGCAGTACTTC. Translating gives CASSFPGGIYEQYF.

This chain connects TRBV29-1 to TRBJ1-1, with D hard to call. V was clipped by 4 bases and J by 5 bases, with 14 bases between them. The CDR3 spans 13 residues. CDR1 and CDR2 (germline): SQVTM, ANQGSEA. CDR3 nucleotide sequence: TGCAGCGTTGTAGGCCCTGGGGAGACTGAAGCTTTCTTT. Translating gives CSVVGPGETEAFF.

The chain joins TRBV27 to TRBJ1-2; 8 bases match TRBD1. The CDR3 loop spans 13 amino acids. The germline gives CDR1 MNHEY, CDR2 SMNVEV (reference sequence). V gave up 5 bases and J gave up 8 bases; unmatched junction bases: 7. The CDR3 nucleotides read TGTGCCAGCAGTCTACAGGGGGTTGGAGGCTACACCTTC. It is translated as CASSLQGVGGYTF.

The chain uses TRBV6-5 and TRBJ2-7; D perhaps matches TRBD2 (6 bases). The CDR3 runs 14 residues. The V gene's germline CDR1 is MNHEY and CDR2 SVGAGI. V was clipped by 0 bases and J by 7 bases, with 13 bases between them. The CDR3 reads CASSYSSGPGEQYF. CDR3 bases: TGTGCCAGCAGTTACTCTAGCGGACCCGGGGAGCAGTACTTC.

Comments on this clone: This specimen includes other DNA sequences encoding the same CDR3. The chain uses TRBV9 and TRBJ2-7; D is possibly TRBD2 (7 bases). The CDR3 runs 14 residues. V shed 2 bases and J shed 4 bases, with 13 bases lying between them. CDR1 is SGDLS, CDR2 YYNGEE, per germline. DNA for the CDR3: TGTGCCAGCAGCGTGGGGGGAGGGGGATACGAGCAGTACTTC. It specifies CASSVGGGGYEQYF.